This T cell receptor (beta chain) was identified in a study of early T cells in non-severe SARS-CoV-2 infection. The wider study: Chains stayed unpaired after sequencing of bulk RNA from unsorted whole blood.

The germline V and J ends were trimmed by 6 bases and 8 bases, with 13 bases remaining between them. Per the germline V gene, CDR1 is SGHNT and CDR2 is YENEEA. The CDR3 runs 12 residues. MiXCR was run by TCRdb on the 5' RACE reads, yielding one entry per CDR3 protein. This sample has fewer than 50,000 distinct CDR3 sequences, with roughly an eighth found just once. This clonotype was picked up a small number of times. The origin of this receptor is an adult who was a healthcare worker with PCR-confirmed SARS-CoV-2 infection or an uninfected control (not recorded which). Sequenced sample: whole blood. This rearrangement joins TRBV11-3 to TRBJ2-5; tentative D call: TRBD2 (5 bases). The CDR3 region is CASSYPGSTQYF. The CDR3 nucleotides are TGTGCCAGCAGTTACCCGGGGTCCACCCAGTACTTC.